This paragraph covers one T cell receptor beta chain sequence. The method was immunoSEQ multiplex PCR; TCRdb's version includes in-frame clones alone and lacks a portion of them. The sample lists more than 35,000 clones, 85% occurring once. The data belong to a study of blood T cell repertoires in COVID-19. Study summary: Whether acute or convalescent, the COVID-19 samples came from the United States, Italy and Spain. Sample material is recorded as cDNA or gDNA derived from T cells, B-cell-depleted T cells, or PBMCs.

Trimming cost V 1 base and J 8 bases, with 10 bases left between them. This CDR3 comprises 13 residues. Germline CDR1 reads SGHDT; CDR2 reads YYEEEE. This receptor was identified in a human donor in a cohort sampled during active COVID-19. The sample taken for sequencing was peripheral blood. The chain links TRBV5-6 to TRBJ2-1; TRBD2 might be the D (5 bases). The CDR3 spells CASSLLAVDEQFF. CDR3 sequence (DNA): TGTGCCAGCAGCTTGCTAGCTGTTGATGAGCAGTTCTTC.